This note documents a single TCR beta chain sequence. The data were obtained in a study of control samples from healthy donors and cancer patients. Germline V gives CDR1 SGHTA, CDR2 FQGTGA. Germline trimming cut 4 bases from V and 2 bases from J; bases unmatched to any gene: 4. This CDR3 region has 16 residues. Method: immunoSEQ multiplex PCR; TCRdb's copy keeps in-frame clones and lacks some. The table records 180,000 or so clones, around 92% of them present only once. Sequenced sample: blood. The clonotype originates from a woman in her 30s in good health. The V and J genes are TRBV7-3 and TRBJ2-3; 12 positions agree with TRBD2. CDR3 amino acids: CASSSGLAGTTDTQYF. The CDR3 DNA sequence: TGTGCCAGCAGCTCAGGACTAGCGGGAACCACAGATACGCAGTATTTT. Drawing the rest from reference TRBV7-3 and TRBJ2-3, the complete variable domain is GAGVSQTPSNKVTEKGKYVELRCDPISGHTALYWYRQSLGQGPEFLIYFQGTGAADDSGLPNDRFFAVRPEGSVSTLKIQRTERGDSAVYLCASSSGLAGTTDTQYFGPGTRLTVL.